The T cell receptor (beta chain) described here comes from a study of blood T cells in healthy people across ages. Broader study findings: It was found that TCR beta diversity correlated strongly with the percentage of naive T cells. The study lacked donor CMV status, which possibly confounded expanded clonotype changes.

With 4 bases removed from V and 5 bases from J, the gap between germline ends came to 21 bases. Germline CDR1 SNHLY, CDR2 FYNNEI. The CDR3 sequence is 17 residues long. The table lists this clonotype with a few counts. Its antigen remains unknown. A sample-barcoded 5' primer and a J-beta primer mix were used in a second PCR of roughly 7 to 12 cycles. TCRdb re-called the 5' RACE reads through MiXCR, storing one row per CDR3 protein. The sample has over 600,000 distinct CDR3 sequences, around 50% seen once. This sequence joins TRBV2 and TRBJ2-1; maybe TRBD1 (6 bases). The sequence was collected from a man between 40 and 49 years old in good health. Specimen: blood. CDR3 sequence reads: CASSVLPGTPNDNEQFF. CDR3 DNA: TGTGCCAGCAGTGTTCTCCCCGGGACACCTAATGACAATGAGCAGTTCTTC.